This TCR beta chain derives from a study of blood T cell repertoires in COVID-19. About the study: From the United States, Italy and Spain came samples of acute and convalescent COVID-19. From T cells, B-cell-depleted T cells, or PBMCs came the material, which was cDNA or gDNA.

How the authors handled the data: Nucleated cell number was recorded as an estimate derived from reference gene primer amplification. Some clones are missing from TCRdb's copy, which holds only in-frame ones; the method was immunoSEQ multiplex PCR. V and J calls plus clone size are reproduced from that table; the DNA served to infer D and trimming. The data contain 15,000 to 20,000 clones, 87% of them singletons. The sequencing input was peripheral blood. This TCR derives from a human donor in a cohort sampled during active COVID-19.

The CDR3 spells CASSSSPGQNNSPLHF. The CDR3 DNA is TGTGCCAGCAGCTCCTCACCGGGACAGAATAATTCACCCCTCCACTTT. This chain uses TRBV3-1 (or the pseudogene TRBV3-2) with TRBJ1-6, with 7 nucleotides matching TRBD1. Germline-derived CDR1 and CDR2 are LGHDT and YNNKEL (reference sequence). This CDR3 has 16 residues. V dropped 5 bases and J dropped 5; count of bases not matched to a gene: 9.